One and the same sample provided the 32 T cell receptor beta chains below, sequenced in a study of blood T cell repertoires in COVID-19. The table came from immunoSEQ multiplex PCR; TCRdb's copy has only in-frame clones and leaves some out. The table lists over 250,000 clones, approximately 90% of them singletons, with about 6% in the top ten. Sequenced sample: peripheral blood. The receptors stem from a woman in her fifties or sixties with COVID-19, enrolled during active disease.

The chain employs TRBV11-2 and TRBJ2-5; 9 bases agree with TRBD1. J gave up 5 bases and V 5 bases, and 15 bases lay outside the gene matches. The germline CDR1 and CDR2 sequences are SGHAT and FQNNGV. This CDR3 spans 17 amino acids. The CDR3 nucleotides read TGTGCCAGCAGCGAGGGGACAGGGACCCACACGGGGGAGACCCAGTACTTC. As protein: CASSEGTGTHTGETQYF.

V is TRBV7-2 and J is TRBJ1-2; D uncertain. CDR3 size: 14 residues. Germline lookup yields CDR1 SGHTA and CDR2 FQGNSA. Trimming removed 1 base at V and 4 bases at J, with 10 bases between. The CDR3 here is CASSLDQTRYGYTF. The DNA for the CDR3 is TGTGCCAGCAGCTTAGACCAGACACGCTATGGCTACACCTTC. Together with reference TRBV7-2 and TRBJ1-2, the CDR3 gives the full variable domain: GAGVSQSPSNKVTEKGKDVELRCDPISGHTALYWYRQSLGQGLEFLIYFQGNSAPDKSGLPSDRFSAERTGGSVSTLTIQRTQQEDSAVYLCASSLDQTRYGYTFGSGTRLTVV.

The CDR3 loop reads CASSKDRGLGYTF. The CDR3 nucleotides are TGTGCCAGTAGTAAAGACAGGGGCCTGGGCTACACCTTC. The chain is built from TRBV19 and TRBJ1-2, with 8 nucleotides matching TRBD1. CDR1 is LNHDA and CDR2 is SQIVND in the germline V gene (reference sequence). V was pared by 4 bases and J by 8 bases, with 6 bases of the junction left unmatched. The CDR3 is made up of 13 amino acids.

This rearrangement joins TRBV12-5 to TRBJ2-7; TRBD1 agrees at 7 bases. The CDR3 length is 15 residues. V shed 0 bases and J 4 bases; nucleotides not matched to a gene: 6. Germline CDR1 reads LGHNT; CDR2 reads FRNRAP. The CDR3 reads CASGLVSGQKYEQYF. DNA of the CDR3: TGTGCTAGTGGTTTGGTCTCGGGACAGAAATACGAGCAGTACTTC. Filled out from reference TRBV12-5 and TRBJ2-7, the complete variable domain reads DARVTQTPRHKVTEMGQEVTMRCQPILGHNTVFWYRQTMMQGLELLAYFRNRAPLDDSGMPKDRFSAEMPDATLATLKIQPSEPRDSAVYFCASGLVSGQKYEQYFGPGTRLTVT.

J is TRBJ1-1 and V is TRBV6-6, with 8 positions matching TRBD1. Germline assignment: CDR1 MNHNY and CDR2 SVGAGI (reference sequence). This CDR3 spans 14 amino acids. V trimming: 5 bases; J trimming: 2 bases; junction bases outside the gene matches: 4. Here the CDR3 reads CASSGTGRNTEAFF. DNA of the CDR3: TGTGCCAGCAGTGGGACAGGCAGAAACACTGAAGCTTTCTTT.

This clone was found once. The chain has TRBV2 and TRBJ2-3; TRBD1 might be the D (5 bases). Trimming removed 1 base from V and 6 bases from J, with 11 bases in between. CDR1 is SNHLY and CDR2 is FYNNEI in the germline V gene. CDR3 length: 14 amino acids. The CDR3, as DNA: TGTGCCAGCAGTGAAGGTGCAGGGAAGGATACGCAGTATTTT. It encodes CASSEGAGKDTQYF. Combining the CDR3 with reference TRBV2 and TRBJ2-3 gives the whole variable domain EPEVTQTPSHQVTQMGQEVILRCVPISNHLYFYWYRQILGQKVEFLVSFYNNEISEKSEIFDDQFSVERPDGSNFTLKIRSTKLEDSAMYFCASSEGAGKDTQYFGPGTRLTVL.

This chain joins TRBV19 and TRBJ1-2; TRBD1 matches at 7 bases. The CDR3 totals 15 residues. Germline V gene data show CDR1 as LNHDA and CDR2 as SQIVND (reference sequence). Trimming cost V 3 bases and J 4 bases; bases outside gene matches: 8. The CDR3 bases are TGTGCCAGTAGTATTAGGGGGCGCTTTGTCTATGGCTACACCTTC. It specifies CASSIRGRFVYGYTF.

This chain joins TRBV13 and TRBJ2-1; D possibly corresponds to TRBD2 (6 bases). Per germline, CDR1 PRHDT and CDR2 FYEKMQ (reference sequence). The length of the CDR3 is 15 residues. Trimming removed 5 bases at V and 8 bases at J, with 19 bases between. DNA for the CDR3: TGTGCCAGCAGCCCGAAGGCTAGCGAGGGTTATGAGCAGTTCTTC. Residues: CASSPKASEGYEQFF.

V usage is TRBV18 and J usage is TRBJ2-5; D gene unclear. Germline V lookup: CDR1 KGHSH, CDR2 LQKENI. V was trimmed by 3 bases and J by 4 bases, leaving 9 bases between them. The CDR3 length is 13 residues. CDR3 protein: CASSPQLRETQYF. CDR3 nucleotide sequence: TGTGCCAGCTCACCTCAACTGCGAGAGACCCAGTACTTC.

This chain connects TRBV30 to TRBJ1-1; D is uncertain. Germline-derived CDR1 and CDR2 are GTSNPN and SVGIG (reference sequence). V shed 2 bases and J shed 3 bases, with 7 bases lying between them. The CDR3 totals 12 residues. The CDR3 protein is CAWSTAHTEAFF. In DNA, the CDR3 is TGTGCCTGGAGTACCGCGCACACTGAAGCTTTCTTT.

The genes are TRBV18 and TRBJ1-1; D remains ambiguous. Germline values: CDR1 KGHSH, CDR2 LQKENI. Trimming took off 1 base at V and 5 bases at J, with 14 bases between the two ends. The CDR3 length is 15 residues. In nucleotides, the CDR3 is TGTGCCAGCTCACCACAGAAGGGAGCGAGGACTGAAGCTTTCTTT. Amino acid sequence: CASSPQKGARTEAFF. Full variable domain (remainder filled in from reference TRBV18 and TRBJ1-1): NAGVMQNPRHLVRRRGQEARLRCSPMKGHSHVYWYRQLPEEGLKFMVYLQKENIIDESGMPKERFSAEFPKEGPSILRIQQVVRGDSAAYFCASSPQKGARTEAFFGQGTRLTVV.

The chain joins TRBV19 to TRBJ1-3; TRBD1 might be the D (6 bases). V gave up 4 bases and J gave up 10 bases, with 14 bases separating them. Germline V gene data show CDR1 as LNHDA and CDR2 as SQIVND (reference sequence). The CDR3 covers 13 residues. CDR3 protein: CASSKDSFITIYF. CDR3 nucleotide sequence: TGTGCCAGTAGTAAGGACAGCTTTATAACCATATATTTT.

V is TRBV27 and J is TRBJ2-7, with 9 bases matching TRBD1. The CDR3 contains 16 residues. V shed 2 bases and J 3 bases; nucleotides not matched to a gene: 8. In germline, CDR1 is MNHEY, CDR2 SMNVEV (reference sequence). This CDR3 reads CASSLLGQGYYYEQYF. DNA for the CDR3: TGTGCCAGCAGTTTACTGGGACAGGGATACTACTACGAGCAGTACTTC.

The genes are TRBV28 and TRBJ1-2; TRBD1 agrees at 7 bases. Per the germline V gene, CDR1 is MDHEN and CDR2 is SYDVKM. The CDR3 loop spans 16 amino acids. V lost 2 bases to trimming and J lost 4 bases; unmatched junction nucleotides: 10. In nucleotides, the CDR3 is TGTGCCAGCAGTTTACCCGGGACAGAGTCTCTCTATGGCTACACCTTC. It specifies CASSLPGTESLYGYTF.

The rearrangement joins TRBV6-2 or TRBV6-3 to TRBJ1-5, with no clear D. CDR3 length equals 14 residues. CDR1 is MNHEY, CDR2 SVGEGT, per germline. V lost 4 bases and J lost 3, with 10 bases in between. As DNA, the CDR3 is TGTGCCAGCAGTTCCAATTACAACAATCAGCCCCAGCATTTT. Translation: CASSSNYNNQPQHF.

The V gene is TRBV2, the J gene TRBJ1-1, with unresolved D. Between the trimmed V and J ends, which lost 7 bases and 1 base, there was a span of 19 bases. The germline V gene encodes CDR1 SNHLY and CDR2 FYNNEI. The CDR3 loop spans 16 amino acids. DNA for the CDR3: TGTGCCAGCACCCTACTGGCCAGAACAGCGAACACTGAAGCTTTCTTT. Translating gives CASTLLARTANTEAFF.

The V gene is TRBV12-3 or TRBV12-4, the J gene TRBJ2-1, with 8 bases matching TRBD2. This CDR3 is built from 13 residues. V gave up 6 bases and J gave up 10 bases; unmatched junction bases: 8. The CDR3 loop is CASSRREGPEQFF. The CDR3 DNA sequence: TGTGCCAGCAGCCGCCGGGAGGGCCCCGAGCAGTTCTTC.

The rearrangement links TRBV2 to TRBJ2-5; the D gene is possibly TRBD2 (5 bases). V gave up 6 bases and J gave up 4 bases, with 12 bases separating them. The CDR3 extends over 13 amino acids. The V gene's germline CDR1 is SNHLY and CDR2 FYNNEI. The CDR3 DNA sequence: TGTGCCAGCAGAGGGCTAGCCGGAGAGACCCAGTACTTC. It is translated as CASRGLAGETQYF.

This rearrangement joins TRBV18 to TRBJ2-7, with TRBD1 identical over 11 bases. Germline assignment: CDR1 KGHSH and CDR2 LQKENI. The CDR3 length is 15 residues. The J segment lost 5 bases and the V segment lost 2 bases, leaving 5 bases of the junction unmatched. The CDR3 nucleotides are TGTGCCAGCTCACCATCTAGGACAGGGGGCAACGAGCAGTACTTC. Translating gives CASSPSRTGGNEQYF. The complete variable domain, with remaining parts taken from reference TRBV18 and TRBJ2-7, reads NAGVMQNPRHLVRRRGQEARLRCSPMKGHSHVYWYRQLPEEGLKFMVYLQKENIIDESGMPKERFSAEFPKEGPSILRIQQVVRGDSAAYFCASSPSRTGGNEQYFGPGTRLTVT.

V usage is TRBV7-9 and J usage is TRBJ2-7; 13 positions match TRBD2. Germline V gene sequence: CDR1 SEHNR, CDR2 FQNEAQ (reference sequence). With 5 bases clipped from V and 2 bases from J, the junction kept 3 bases outside the gene matches. This CDR3 has 15 amino acids. The CDR3 DNA sequence: TGTGCCAGCAGCACCGGGACTAGCGGGACCTACGAGCAGTACTTC. Translated, it gives CASSTGTSGTYEQYF.

V is TRBV4-2 and J is TRBJ2-7, with 10 nucleotides matching TRBD2. Germline V lookup: CDR1 LGHNA, CDR2 YNFKEQ. CDR3 length equals 17 residues. J gave up 1 base and V 4 bases, and 10 bases lay outside the gene matches. CDR3 amino acids: CASSRRLTAGGSYEQYF. Here the CDR3 DNA reads TGTGCCAGCAGCCGACGGTTGACAGCGGGAGGGTCCTACGAGCAGTACTTC.

V gene TRBV19 combines with J gene TRBJ1-3, with D possibly matching TRBD1 (5 bases). The germline CDR1 and CDR2 sequences are LNHDA and SQIVND (reference sequence). Trimming left V 6 bases short and J 1 base short, with 10 bases between. The CDR3 spans 14 residues. The CDR3 nucleotides are TGTGCCAGTAGACTTGGGGGGTCTGGAAACACCATATATTTT. Translation gives CASRLGGSGNTIYF. The full variable domain, in which reference TRBV19 and TRBJ1-3 provide the parts outside the CDR3, is DGGITQSPKYLFRKEGQNVTLSCEQNLNHDAMYWYRQDPGQGLRLIYYSQIVNDFQKGDIAEGYSVSREKKESFPLTVTSAQKNPTAFYLCASRLGGSGNTIYFGEGSWLTVV.

The chain carries TRBV28 and TRBJ1-1; 7 nucleotides align to TRBD1. Germline-derived CDR1 and CDR2 are MDHEN and SYDVKM. CDR3 length equals 13 residues. The J segment lost 8 bases and the V segment lost 6 bases, leaving 9 bases of the junction unmatched. The CDR3 region has the DNA TGTGCCAGCAGCACCGGGACAGCATCAGAAGCTTTCTTT. Its protein is CASSTGTASEAFF.

V and J are TRBV27 and TRBJ2-3; D is possibly TRBD1 (6 bases). Germline V gene lookup returns CDR1 MNHEY and CDR2 SMNVEV (reference sequence). The CDR3 loop spans 16 amino acids. V was clipped by 3 bases and J by 2 bases, with 15 bases between them. Here the CDR3 reads CASSLNRAHPTDTQYF. The DNA for the CDR3 is TGTGCCAGCAGTTTGAACAGGGCTCACCCCACAGATACGCAGTATTTT.

This rearrangement joins TRBV2 to TRBJ1-5; TRBD1 agrees at 7 bases. The J segment lost 6 bases and the V segment lost 6 bases, leaving 17 bases of the junction unmatched. Per germline, CDR1 SNHLY and CDR2 FYNNEI. The CDR3 contains 17 residues. The CDR3 is CASSAGTASILGQPQHF. CDR3 nucleotide sequence: TGTGCCAGCAGCGCTGGGACAGCCAGTATATTGGGTCAGCCCCAGCATTTT. The full variable domain, with the rest looked up from reference TRBV2 and TRBJ1-5, is EPEVTQTPSHQVTQMGQEVILRCVPISNHLYFYWYRQILGQKVEFLVSFYNNEISEKSEIFDDQFSVERPDGSNFTLKIRSTKLEDSAMYFCASSAGTASILGQPQHFGDGTRLSIL.

This clone occurred once. The V and J genes are TRBV9 and TRBJ2-5, with D unclear. The germline CDR1 and CDR2 sequences are SGDLS and YYNGEE. The CDR3 loop spans 15 amino acids. Trimming took off 4 bases at V and 0 bases at J, with 13 bases between the two ends. The CDR3 bases are TGTGCCAGCAGCCCCCCGGGTGTGTACCAAGAGACCCAGTACTTC. This codes for CASSPPGVYQETQYF.

The genes are TRBV30 and TRBJ1-2, with TRBD1 as a possible D gene (5 bases). The CDR3 sequence is 14 residues long. Germline V CDR1 and CDR2: GTSNPN, SVGIG (reference sequence). Trimming left V 2 bases short and J 6 bases short, with 16 bases between. CDR3 nucleotides: TGTGCCTGGAGTAAGTCGGGGGAAGGTCATGGCTACACCTTC. Its protein product is CAWSKSGEGHGYTF.

The V call is TRBV6-6, the J call TRBJ2-1; TRBD1 matches 12 bases. CDR1 and CDR2 from the germline V gene are MNHNY and SVGAGI (reference sequence). Trimming removed 6 bases from V and 6 bases from J; junction bases left unmatched: 3. This CDR3 is built from 14 residues. CDR3 sequence reads: CASRGQGAPNEQFF. CDR3 sequence (DNA): TGTGCCAGCAGGGGACAGGGGGCCCCCAATGAGCAGTTCTTC.

With respect to this clone: The germline gene is not matched at one end of the junction; a read error may be the cause. The V and J genes are TRBV6-5 and TRBJ2-7; D might be TRBD1 (6 bases). Germline V gene lookup returns CDR1 MNHEY and CDR2 SVGAGI. The CDR3 has 13 residues. CDR3 amino acids: CALGDTGSFEQYF. CDR3 DNA sequence: TGTGCCCTTGGGGACACGGGATCCTTCGAGCAGTACTTC.

The chain joins TRBV9 to TRBJ2-1, with TRBD2 identical over 11 bases. This CDR3 is 15 amino acids long. CDR1 is SGDLS and CDR2 is YYNGEE in the germline V gene. V dropped 1 base and J dropped 7; count of bases not matched to a gene: 4. CDR3 nucleotide sequence: TGTGCCAGCAGCGTAACTAGCGGGAGTTTAAATGAGCAGTTCTTC. It yields the protein CASSVTSGSLNEQFF.

This chain joins TRBV30 and TRBJ1-5, with D tentatively TRBD1 (5 bases). CDR3 length: 14 amino acids. In germline, CDR1 is GTSNPN, CDR2 SVGIG (reference sequence). Deletions cut 4 bases from V and 5 bases from J, with 15 bases between. CDR3 loop: CAWNSQVGYQPQHF. CDR3 nucleotide sequence: TGTGCCTGGAACTCACAGGTGGGGTATCAGCCCCAGCATTTT.

The rearrangement joins TRBV21-1 to TRBJ2-7; the table's D call of TRBD2 was not tested on the DNA. TRBV21-1 is reported as a pseudogene. CDR3 size: 16 residues. In nucleotides, the CDR3 is TGTGCCACGACTAGGAAAACAAGCGGGAGGCCCTACGAGCAGTACTTC. It specifies CATTRKTSGRPYEQYF.